Presented here are 15 T cell receptor beta chains from one specimen sequenced in a study of CD8+CD57+ T cells in acquired aplastic anemia. Genomic DNA, the template, was used for profiling of the TCR beta VDJ and CDR3. TCRdb passed the reads through MiXCR, listing each CDR3 protein once. The sample consists of under 200,000 distinct CDR3 sequences, approximately 44% of them appearing once. What was sequenced was sorted CD4+, CD8+, or CD8+CD57+ T cells (not recorded which) from PBMCs. The receptors originated from a human donor in good health.

This clonotype counts as medium-sized. The chain combines TRBV7-9 with TRBJ2-5; no firm D call. The CDR3 loop spans 11 amino acids. The V and J ends lost 3 bases and 1 base respectively, with 0 bases between them. The germline V gene encodes CDR1 SEHNR and CDR2 FQNEAQ (reference sequence). This CDR3 reads CASSFQETQYF. The CDR3 region has the DNA TGTGCCAGCAGCTTCCAAGAGACCCAGTACTTC.

The rearrangement links TRBV7-8 to TRBJ2-1; 11 nucleotides line up with TRBD1. This CDR3 contains 15 residues. The V segment lost 5 bases and the J segment 4 bases; nucleotides outside the gene matches: 4. Germline V gene data show CDR1 as SGHVS and CDR2 as FQNEAQ. This chain's CDR3 is CASSQGTGGYNEQFF. The CDR3 nucleotides are TGTGCCAGCAGCCAAGGGACAGGGGGTTACAATGAGCAGTTCTTC.

Comments on this clonotype: One end of the junction fails to match germline, which may point to a read error. The V and J genes are TRBV2 and TRBJ2-3; tentatively, D is TRBD2 (6 bases). The CDR3 has 12 residues. CDR1 is SNHLY and CDR2 is FYNNEI in the germline V gene. DNA of the CDR3: TGTGCCAGCACTCCGGGAGAAAGGAGGGGTCAATTT. Its protein product is CASTPGERRGQF.

V is TRBV9 and J is TRBJ2-5; 13 positions match TRBD2. Trimming cost V 7 bases and J 7 bases; bases outside gene matches: 10. The CDR3 runs to 15 residues. Germline values: CDR1 SGDLS, CDR2 YYNGEE. The CDR3, as DNA: TGTGCCAGCGGCCTGACTAGCGGGGGGCAGGGGACCCAGTACTTC. Translated: CASGLTSGGQGTQYF.

The chain is built from TRBV15 and TRBJ2-7; 14 positions match TRBD2. The CDR3 contains 22 residues. Looked up from germline, CDR1 is LNHNV and CDR2 is YYDKDF (reference sequence). V trimming: 0 bases; J trimming: 0 bases; junction bases outside the gene matches: 16. CDR3 nucleotide sequence: TGTGCCACCAGCAGAGAAATCGTCGGGACTAGCGGGGGCGATACTGGCTCCTACGAGCAGTACTTC. It translates to CATSREIVGTSGGDTGSYEQYF.

This clonotype appeared many times. The chain employs TRBV20-1 and TRBJ1-5; tentatively, D is TRBD1 (6 bases). Germline CDR1 is DFQATT and CDR2 is SNEGSKA (reference sequence). The length of the CDR3 is 15 residues. Trimming took off 1 base at V and 9 bases at J, with 19 bases between the two ends. The CDR3 reads CSARGSGQPQGPQHF. CDR3 bases: TGCAGTGCTAGAGGTTCTGGACAGCCGCAGGGGCCCCAGCATTTT.

The CDR3 bases are TGTGCCAGCAGCTCTATAAAGCCCCAGCATTTT. Encoded protein: CASSSIKPQHF. The rearrangement uses TRBV7-8 and TRBJ1-5; D is undetermined. The CDR3 consists of 11 residues. Between the trimmed V and J ends, which lost 4 bases and 8 bases, there was a span of 6 bases. Germline V gene sequence: CDR1 SGHVS, CDR2 FQNEAQ.

This clonotype was counted many times. The genes are TRBV11-2 and TRBJ2-1; no firm D call. Germline V gene lookup returns CDR1 SGHAT and CDR2 FQNNGV. This CDR3 is built from 15 residues. The V end was cut by 1 base, the J end by 5 bases, with 12 bases between. In DNA form, the CDR3 reads TGTGCCAGCAGCTTAGGACGAGTCCAACACAATGAGCAGTTCTTC. It yields the protein CASSLGRVQHNEQFF.

This clonotype is deemed medium-sized. The rearrangement uses TRBV10-3 and TRBJ2-7, with TRBD2 as a possible D gene (5 bases). V lost 6 bases and J lost 3, with 9 bases in between. The germline V gene encodes CDR1 ENHRY and CDR2 SYGVKD. This CDR3 spans 12 amino acids. CDR3 in amino acids: CAIRGSSYEQYF. CDR3 nucleotide sequence: TGTGCCATCAGGGGGAGCAGCTACGAGCAGTACTTC.

This rearrangement joins TRBV7-6 to TRBJ2-5; no firm D call. The V end was cut by 6 bases, the J end by 1 base, with 9 bases between. In germline, CDR1 is SGHVS, CDR2 FNYEAQ. This CDR3 is 13 amino acids long. For the CDR3, the DNA is TGTGCCAGCAGAAGAGACCTCCAAGAGACCCAGTACTTC. Translation: CASRRDLQETQYF.

This clonotype was found many times. V usage is TRBV6-5 and J usage is TRBJ2-6; TRBD1 is a possible D gene (6 bases). V lost 2 bases and J lost 3, with 14 bases in between. This CDR3 is built from 17 residues. Germline-derived CDR1 and CDR2 are MNHEY and SVGAGI. The CDR3 spells CASSYEVQGNGANVLTF. The CDR3 region has the DNA TGTGCCAGCAGTTACGAGGTTCAGGGGAATGGGGCCAACGTCCTGACTTTC.

This clonotype was detected once. This chain connects TRBV15 to TRBJ1-3; D is unresolved. Trimming left V 0 bases short and J 4 bases short, with 7 bases between. The CDR3 consists of 14 residues. Germline V gene data show CDR1 as LNHNV and CDR2 as YYDKDF (reference sequence). The CDR3 reads CATSREGSGNTIYF. The CDR3 nucleotides are TGTGCCACCAGCAGAGAAGGGTCCGGAAACACCATATATTTT.

The rearrangement links TRBV7-3 to TRBJ2-5, with a weak D call TRBD2 (6 bases). Trimming cost V 8 bases and J 1 base, with 8 bases left between them. The germline V gene has CDR1 SGHTA and CDR2 FQGTGA. There are 12 residues in the CDR3. CDR3 protein: CASSGVQETQYF. Here the CDR3 DNA reads TGTGCCAGCTCGGGAGTCCAAGAGACCCAGTACTTC.

The rearrangement links TRBV11-2 to TRBJ2-3; 13 bases agree with TRBD2. This CDR3 spans 17 amino acids. J was trimmed by 4 bases and V by 1 base; bases with no gene match: 5. CDR1 SGHAT and CDR2 FQNNGV come from the germline V gene. Here the CDR3 DNA reads TGTGCCAGCAGCTTAGTGGGACTAGCGGGAAGGCCAGATACGCAGTATTTT. This gives the protein CASSLVGLAGRPDTQYF.

This clonotype has a count of ten or more. The gene calls are TRBV7-9 and TRBJ1-1; possibly TRBD1 for D (5 bases). CDR1 and CDR2 from the germline V gene are SEHNR and FQNEAQ (reference sequence). Trimming took off 6 bases at V and 4 bases at J, with 18 bases between the two ends. The CDR3 length is 15 residues. The CDR3 sequence is CASRDRGQGGTEAFF. The CDR3 nucleotides are TGTGCCAGCAGGGATCGCGGTCAGGGAGGCACTGAAGCTTTCTTT.